This paragraph covers one T cell receptor (beta chain) sequence. Data came from immunoSEQ multiplex PCR; TCRdb stores just in-frame clones and leaves some out. The profile shows about 31,000 clones, approximately 85% of them singletons. Time point noted: time of PML onset. The data are from a study of multiple sclerosis patients with progressive multifocal leukoencephalopathy. V lost 1 base and J 5 bases, leaving 6 bases between the germline ends. The CDR3 runs 12 residues. Germline CDR1 and CDR2: SGHRS and YFSETQ. The sequencing used PBMCs, collected from a patient treated with natalizumab. V and J are TRBV5-1 and TRBJ1-1; D gene unclear. The TCR comes from a woman aged 30 to 39 with progressive multifocal leukoencephalopathy. The CDR3 DNA sequence: TGCGCCAGCAGCTTGAGAGGGACTGAAGCTTTCTTT. It is translated as CASSLRGTEAFF.